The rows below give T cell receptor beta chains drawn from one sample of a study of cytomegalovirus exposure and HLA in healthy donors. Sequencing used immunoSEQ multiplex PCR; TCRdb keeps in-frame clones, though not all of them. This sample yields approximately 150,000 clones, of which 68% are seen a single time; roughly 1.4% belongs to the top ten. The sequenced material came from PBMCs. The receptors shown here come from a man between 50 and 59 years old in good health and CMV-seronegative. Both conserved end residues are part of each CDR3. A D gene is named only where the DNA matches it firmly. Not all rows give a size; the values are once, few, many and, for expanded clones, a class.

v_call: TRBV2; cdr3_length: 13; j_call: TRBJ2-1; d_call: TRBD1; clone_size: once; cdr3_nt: TGTGCCAGCAGTCTGGACAGGGGGGGTGAGCAGTTCTTC; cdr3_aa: CASSLDRGGEQFF
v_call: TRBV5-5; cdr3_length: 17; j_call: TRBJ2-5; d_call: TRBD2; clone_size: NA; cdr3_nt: TGTGCCAGCAGCTTGTGGACTAGCGGAACGTACCAAGAGACCCAGTACTTC; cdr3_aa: CASSLWTSGTYQETQYF
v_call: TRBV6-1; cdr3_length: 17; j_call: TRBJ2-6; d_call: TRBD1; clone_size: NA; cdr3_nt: TGTGCCAGCAGTGGACCAGGGGGCTTCTCTGGGGCCAACGTCCTGACTTTC; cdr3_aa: CASSGPGGFSGANVLTF
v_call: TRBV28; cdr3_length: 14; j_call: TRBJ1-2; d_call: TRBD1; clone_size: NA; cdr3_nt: TGTGCCAGCAGGCGGGGCACAGGGGCTCGTGGCTACACCTTC; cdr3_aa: CASRRGTGARGYTF
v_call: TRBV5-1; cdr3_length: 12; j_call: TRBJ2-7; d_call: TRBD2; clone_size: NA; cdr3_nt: TGCGCCAGCAGCTTGGACGGGAGGGAGCAGTACTTC; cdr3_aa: CASSLDGREQYF
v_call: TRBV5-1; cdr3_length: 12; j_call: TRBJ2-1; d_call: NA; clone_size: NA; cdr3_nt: TGCGCCAGCAGCTTGCTCTACAATGAGCAGTTCTTC; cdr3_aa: CASSLLYNEQFF
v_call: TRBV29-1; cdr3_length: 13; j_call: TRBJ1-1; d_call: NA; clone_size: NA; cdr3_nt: TGCAGCGTCGGCACAGGGACCTACACTGAAGCTTTCTTT; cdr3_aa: CSVGTGTYTEAFF
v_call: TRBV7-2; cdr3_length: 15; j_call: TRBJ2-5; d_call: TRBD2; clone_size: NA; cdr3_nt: TGTGCCAGCAGCCCTGGCGGGGGTTCGGGAGAGACCCAGTACTTC; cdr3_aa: CASSPGGGSGETQYF
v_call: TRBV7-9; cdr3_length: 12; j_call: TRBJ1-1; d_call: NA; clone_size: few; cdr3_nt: TGTGCCAGCAATCCGCGGGCAGATGAAGCTTTCTTT; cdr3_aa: CASNPRADEAFF
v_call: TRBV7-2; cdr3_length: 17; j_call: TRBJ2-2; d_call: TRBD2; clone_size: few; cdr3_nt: TGTGCCAGCAGCTTAACCCCTGGCGGGGGGCGTACCGGGGAGCTGTTTTTT; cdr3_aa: CASSLTPGGGRTGELFF
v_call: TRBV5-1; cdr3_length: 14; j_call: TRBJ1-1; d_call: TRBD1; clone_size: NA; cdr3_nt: TGCGCCAGCAGCTGGGGACAGGCGAACACTGAAGCTTTCTTT; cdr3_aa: CASSWGQANTEAFF
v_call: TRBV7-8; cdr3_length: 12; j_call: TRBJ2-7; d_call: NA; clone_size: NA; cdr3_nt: TGTGCCAGCAGCCCCGCTACTGACGAGCAGTACTTC; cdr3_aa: CASSPATDEQYF
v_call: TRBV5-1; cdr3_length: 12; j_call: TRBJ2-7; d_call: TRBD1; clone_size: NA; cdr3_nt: TGCGCCAGCAGTAGACAGGGCAACGAGCAGTACTTC; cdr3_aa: CASSRQGNEQYF
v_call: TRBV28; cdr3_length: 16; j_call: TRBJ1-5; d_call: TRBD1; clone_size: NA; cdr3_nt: TGTGCCAGCAGTGCCCCGGACAGGACTAAAGAGAAGCCCCAGCATTTT; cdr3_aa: CASSAPDRTKEKPQHF
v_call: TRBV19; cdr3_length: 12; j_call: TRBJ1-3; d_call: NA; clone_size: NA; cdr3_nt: TGTGCCAGTAGTATCGGGGGGAACACCATATATTTT; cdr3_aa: CASSIGGNTIYF
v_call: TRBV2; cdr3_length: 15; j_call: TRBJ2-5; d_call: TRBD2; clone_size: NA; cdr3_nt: TGTGCCAGCAACCTACTAGCGGGGGCACAAGAGACCCAGTACTTC; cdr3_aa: CASNLLAGAQETQYF
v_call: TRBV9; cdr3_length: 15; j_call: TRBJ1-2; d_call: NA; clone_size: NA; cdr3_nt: TGTGCCAGCAGCGTGACAGACGGTACTAACTATGGCTACACCTTC; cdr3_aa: CASSVTDGTNYGYTF
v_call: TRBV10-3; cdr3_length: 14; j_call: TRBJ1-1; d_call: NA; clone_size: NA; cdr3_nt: TGTGCCATCAGTGAGCACACGGGGGTGACTGAAGCTTTCTTT; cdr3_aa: CAISEHTGVTEAFF
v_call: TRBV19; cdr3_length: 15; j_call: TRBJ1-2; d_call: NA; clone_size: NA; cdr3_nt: TGTGCCAGTCTTGACGTGGCAGGGTCGGACTATGGCTACACCTTC; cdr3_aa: CASLDVAGSDYGYTF
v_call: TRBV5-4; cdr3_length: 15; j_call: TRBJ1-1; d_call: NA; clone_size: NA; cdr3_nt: TGTGCCAGCACGATGGGGGGGCGAAGTTACACTGAAGCTTTCTTT; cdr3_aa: CASTMGGRSYTEAFF
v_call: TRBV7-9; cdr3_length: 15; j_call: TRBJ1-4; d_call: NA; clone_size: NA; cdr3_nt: TGTGCCAGCAGCTCTGACGCCGGCGGTAAGGAAAAACTGTTTTTT; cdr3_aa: CASSSDAGGKEKLFF
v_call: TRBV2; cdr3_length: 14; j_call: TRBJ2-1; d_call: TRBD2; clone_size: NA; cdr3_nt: TGTGCCATCTCTAGCGGGGGGGCCTGGAATGAGCAGTTCTTC; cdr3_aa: CAISSGGAWNEQFF
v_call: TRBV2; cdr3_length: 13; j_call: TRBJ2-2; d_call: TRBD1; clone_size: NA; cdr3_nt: TGTGCCAGCAGAGGACAGGACACCGGGGAGCTGTTTTTT; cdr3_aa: CASRGQDTGELFF
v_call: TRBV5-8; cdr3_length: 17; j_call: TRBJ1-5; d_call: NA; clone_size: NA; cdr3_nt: TGTGCCAGCAGCTTGGAACAGACAATAGATAGGGGTCAGCCCCAGCATTTT; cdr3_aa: CASSLEQTIDRGQPQHF
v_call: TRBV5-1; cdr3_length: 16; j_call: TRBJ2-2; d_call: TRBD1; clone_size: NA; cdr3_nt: TGCGCCAGCAGTGGACAGGGGGCTAAGACCACCGGGGAGCTGTTTTTT; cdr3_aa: CASSGQGAKTTGELFF
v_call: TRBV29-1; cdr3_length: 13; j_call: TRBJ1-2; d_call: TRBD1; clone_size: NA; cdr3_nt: TGCAGCGCGGGGACAGGGGTTAACTATGGCTACACCTTC; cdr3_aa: CSAGTGVNYGYTF
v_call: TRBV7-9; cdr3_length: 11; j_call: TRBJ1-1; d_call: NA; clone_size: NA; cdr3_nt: TGTGCCGGGGGGGGGAACACTGAAGCTTTCTTT; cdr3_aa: CAGGGNTEAFF
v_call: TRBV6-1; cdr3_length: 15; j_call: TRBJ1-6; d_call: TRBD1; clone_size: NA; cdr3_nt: TGTGCCAGCACCGACACAGGGGTCTCCAATTCACCCCTCCACTTT; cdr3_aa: CASTDTGVSNSPLHF
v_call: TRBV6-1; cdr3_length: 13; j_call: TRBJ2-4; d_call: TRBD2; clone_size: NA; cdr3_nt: TGTGCCAGCAGTGGGGAGGGGTTAGGCATTCAGTACTTC; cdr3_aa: CASSGEGLGIQYF
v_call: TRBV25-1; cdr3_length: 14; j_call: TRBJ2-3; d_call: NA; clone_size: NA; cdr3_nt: TGTGCCAGCAGTGAGGGGGGGCGCACAGATACGCAGTATTTT; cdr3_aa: CASSEGGRTDTQYF
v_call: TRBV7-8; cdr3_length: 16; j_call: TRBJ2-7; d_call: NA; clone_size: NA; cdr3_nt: TGTGCCAGCAGCTTAGCGGTGGCAGGAGGTTCTCACGAGCAGTACTTC; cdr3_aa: CASSLAVAGGSHEQYF
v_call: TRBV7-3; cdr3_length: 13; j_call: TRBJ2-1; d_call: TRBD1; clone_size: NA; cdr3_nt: TGTGCCAGCGGCCTGGGACAGCACAATGAGCAGTTCTTC; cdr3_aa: CASGLGQHNEQFF
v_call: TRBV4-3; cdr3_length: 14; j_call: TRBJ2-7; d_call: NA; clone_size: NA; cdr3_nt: TGCGCCAGCAGCCAAGCTGCAGATCCCTACGAGCAGTACTTC; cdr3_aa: CASSQAADPYEQYF
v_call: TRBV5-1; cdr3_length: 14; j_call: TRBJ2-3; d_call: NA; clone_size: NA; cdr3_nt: TGCGCCAGCAGCTTGTTGAGACAACCGGATACGCAGTATTTT; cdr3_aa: CASSLLRQPDTQYF
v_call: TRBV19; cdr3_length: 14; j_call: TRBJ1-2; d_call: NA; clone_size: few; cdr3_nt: TGTGCCAGTACCTCTCGAAGACGGGACTATGGCTACACCTTC; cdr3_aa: CASTSRRRDYGYTF
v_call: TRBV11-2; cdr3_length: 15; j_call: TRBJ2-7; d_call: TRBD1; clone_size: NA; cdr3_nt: TGTGCCAGCAGCAGCCCGACAGGGGCCTCCTACGAGCAGTACTTC; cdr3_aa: CASSSPTGASYEQYF
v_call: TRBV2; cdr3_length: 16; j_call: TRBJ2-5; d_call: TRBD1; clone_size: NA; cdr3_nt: TGTGCCAGCAGCATACAGGGGAGACCCACCCAAGAGACCCAGTACTTC; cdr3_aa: CASSIQGRPTQETQYF
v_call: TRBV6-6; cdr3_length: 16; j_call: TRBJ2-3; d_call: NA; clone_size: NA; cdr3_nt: TGTGCCAGCAGTTACTCGGGCAGGGGCCGCACAGATACGCAGTATTTT; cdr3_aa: CASSYSGRGRTDTQYF
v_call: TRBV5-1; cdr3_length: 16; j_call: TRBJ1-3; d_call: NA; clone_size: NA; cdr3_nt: TGCGCCAGCAGCTTGGAGACGGGATACTCTGGAAACACCATATATTTT; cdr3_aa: CASSLETGYSGNTIYF
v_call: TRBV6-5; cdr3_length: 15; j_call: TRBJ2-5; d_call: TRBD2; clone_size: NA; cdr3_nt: TGTGCCAGCAGCCAAGGACTAGCGGGGGGCGAAGAGCAGTACTTC; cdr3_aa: CASSQGLAGGEEQYF
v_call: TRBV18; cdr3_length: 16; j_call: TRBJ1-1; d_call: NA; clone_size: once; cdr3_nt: TGTGCCAGCTCATCTCTAGCGGACACTCAGAACACTGAAGCTTTCTTT; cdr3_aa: CASSSLADTQNTEAFF
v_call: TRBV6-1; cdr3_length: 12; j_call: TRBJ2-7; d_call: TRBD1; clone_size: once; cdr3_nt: TGTGCCAGCATTGCCAGGGGGTACGAGCAGTACTTC; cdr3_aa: CASIARGYEQYF
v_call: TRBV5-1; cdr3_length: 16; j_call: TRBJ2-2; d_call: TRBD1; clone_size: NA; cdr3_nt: TGCGCCAGCAGCCGACAGGGGGCGCCGAACACCGGGGAGCTGTTTTTT; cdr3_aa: CASSRQGAPNTGELFF
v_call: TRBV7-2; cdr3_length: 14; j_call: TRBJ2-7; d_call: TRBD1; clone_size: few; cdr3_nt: TGTGCCAGCAGCTTAGCACAGGGGACCTACGAGCAGTACTTC; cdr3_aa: CASSLAQGTYEQYF
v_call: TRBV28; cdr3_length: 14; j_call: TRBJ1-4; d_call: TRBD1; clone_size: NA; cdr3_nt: TGTGCCAGCAGGCGGGGGGGACAGAACGAAAAACTGTTTTTT; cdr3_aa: CASRRGGQNEKLFF
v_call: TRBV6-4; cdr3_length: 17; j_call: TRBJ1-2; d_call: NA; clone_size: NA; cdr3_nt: TGTGCCAGCAGTGACTCGGCAGGCCCCGAAGCGGCCTATGGCTACACCTTC; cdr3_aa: CASSDSAGPEAAYGYTF
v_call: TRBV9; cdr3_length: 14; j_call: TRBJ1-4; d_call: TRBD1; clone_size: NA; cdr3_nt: TGTGCCAGCAGCGTCGGGACAGGGTATGAAAAACTGTTTTTT; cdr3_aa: CASSVGTGYEKLFF
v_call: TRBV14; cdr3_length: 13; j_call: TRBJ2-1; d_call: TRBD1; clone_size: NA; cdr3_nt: TGTGCCAGCAGCCAGACAGGGGGCACGGAGCAGTTCTTC; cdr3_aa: CASSQTGGTEQFF
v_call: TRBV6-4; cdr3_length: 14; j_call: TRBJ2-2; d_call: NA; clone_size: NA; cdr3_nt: TGTGCCAGCAGTGACTCCAGGGTTAACGGGGAGCTGTTTTTT; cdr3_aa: CASSDSRVNGELFF
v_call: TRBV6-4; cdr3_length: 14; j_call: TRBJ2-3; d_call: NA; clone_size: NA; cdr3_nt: TGTGCCAGCAGTGACTCACAGGGCACAGATACGCAGTATTTT; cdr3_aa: CASSDSQGTDTQYF
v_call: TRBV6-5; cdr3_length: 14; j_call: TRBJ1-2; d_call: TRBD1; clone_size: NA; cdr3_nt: TGTGCCAGCAGCCCCCGGACAGGAAGCTATGGCTACACCTTC; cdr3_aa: CASSPRTGSYGYTF
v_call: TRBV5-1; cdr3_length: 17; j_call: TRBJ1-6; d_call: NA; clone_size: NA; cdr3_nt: TGCGCCAGCAGCGCCCTTGGACAGCAGTCCTATAATTCACCCCTCCACTTT; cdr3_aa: CASSALGQQSYNSPLHF